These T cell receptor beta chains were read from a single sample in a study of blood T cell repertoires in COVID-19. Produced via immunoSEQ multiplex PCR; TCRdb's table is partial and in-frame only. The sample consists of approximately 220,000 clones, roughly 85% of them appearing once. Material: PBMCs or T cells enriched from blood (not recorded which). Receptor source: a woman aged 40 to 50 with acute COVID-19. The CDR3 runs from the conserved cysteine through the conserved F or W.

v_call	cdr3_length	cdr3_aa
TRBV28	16	CASSPTLGQGANEQFF
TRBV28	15	CASSIVGRADYGYTF
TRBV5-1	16	CASSSGGQANTGELFF
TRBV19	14	CASSTRDRSYEQYF
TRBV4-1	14	CASSPEEYNSPLHF
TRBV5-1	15	CASSAGTSGTGELFF
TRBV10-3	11	CAIRDSYGYTF
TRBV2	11	CASKRGPEQYF
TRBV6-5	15	CASSYGTGDNQPQHF
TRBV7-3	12	CASSAPKDTQYF
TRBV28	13	CAIIGQARTEAFF
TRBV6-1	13	CASSDGLTYGYTF
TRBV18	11	CASSPAYEQYF
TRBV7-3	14	CASSSGLAGGGQFF
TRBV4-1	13	CASSQWEGNEQFF
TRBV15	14	CATNPTGAPHEQYF
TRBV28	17	CASSPWGGVGAKNIQYF
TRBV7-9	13	CASSLGQNYGYTF
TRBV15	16	CATSRDPSQGGNTIYF
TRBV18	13	CASSLSRGLEQYF
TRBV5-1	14	CASSLSQGRDGYTF
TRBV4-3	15	CASSQRELGQDEQYF
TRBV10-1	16	CASSDSRAGGKDTQYF
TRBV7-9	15	CAGREAGHVWGVQFF
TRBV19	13	CASSMSGTSEKYF
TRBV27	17	CASFTSRGLAVTDTQYF
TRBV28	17	CASRLGTASDGGRKLFF
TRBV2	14	CASSEALATPPQYF
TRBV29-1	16	CSVVGLAGVDTGELFF
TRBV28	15	CASSFEGRGNQPQHF
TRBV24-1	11	CATIQGNTQYF
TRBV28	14	CASSLSRGKETQYF
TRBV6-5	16	CASSLGQGRFNSPLHF
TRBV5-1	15	CASSLRAGTYNEQFF
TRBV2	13	CASKGQYTDTQYF
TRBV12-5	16	CASGSGTGPNNQPQHF
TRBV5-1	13	CASSGQGLNEQYF
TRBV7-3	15	CASSFEGTSGSEQFF
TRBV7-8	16	CASSPRRNPNTGELFF
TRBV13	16	CASSPYLSGSFDEQFF